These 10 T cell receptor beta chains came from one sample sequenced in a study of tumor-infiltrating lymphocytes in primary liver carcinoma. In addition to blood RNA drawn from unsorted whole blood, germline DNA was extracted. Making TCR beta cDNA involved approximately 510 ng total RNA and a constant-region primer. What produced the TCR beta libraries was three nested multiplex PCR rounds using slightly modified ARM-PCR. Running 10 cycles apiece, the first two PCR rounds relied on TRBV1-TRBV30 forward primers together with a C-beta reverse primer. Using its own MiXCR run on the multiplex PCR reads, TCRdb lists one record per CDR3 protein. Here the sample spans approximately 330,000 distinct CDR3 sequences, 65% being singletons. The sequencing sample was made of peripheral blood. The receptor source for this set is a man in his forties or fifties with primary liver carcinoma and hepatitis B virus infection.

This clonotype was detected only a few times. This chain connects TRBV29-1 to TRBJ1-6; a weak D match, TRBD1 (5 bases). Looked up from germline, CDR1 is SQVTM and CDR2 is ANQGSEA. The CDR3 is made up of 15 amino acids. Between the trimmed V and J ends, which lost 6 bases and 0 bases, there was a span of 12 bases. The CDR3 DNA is TGCAGCGTGGCGGAGGGGAGCTCCTATAATTCACCCCTCCACTTT. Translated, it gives CSVAEGSSYNSPLHF.

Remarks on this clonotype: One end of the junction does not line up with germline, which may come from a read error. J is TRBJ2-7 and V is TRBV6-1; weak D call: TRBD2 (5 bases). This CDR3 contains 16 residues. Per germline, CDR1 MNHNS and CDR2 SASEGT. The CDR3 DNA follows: TGTGCCAGCAGTGGCGGGCTAGAGGGAGCTTCCTACGAGAAGTACTTC. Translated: CASSGGLEGASYEKYF.

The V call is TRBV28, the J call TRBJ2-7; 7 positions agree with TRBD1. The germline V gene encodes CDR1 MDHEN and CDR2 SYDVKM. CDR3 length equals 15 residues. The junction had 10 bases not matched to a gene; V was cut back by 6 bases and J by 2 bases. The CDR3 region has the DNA TGTGCCAGCAGCCAGACAGGGAAAAGGCCCTACGAGCAGTACGTC. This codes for CASSQTGKRPYEQYV.

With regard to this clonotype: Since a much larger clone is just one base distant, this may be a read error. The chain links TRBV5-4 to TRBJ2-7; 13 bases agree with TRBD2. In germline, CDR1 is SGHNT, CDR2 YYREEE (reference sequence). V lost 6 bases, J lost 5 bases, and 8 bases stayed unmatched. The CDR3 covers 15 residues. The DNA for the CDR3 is TGTGCCAGCAACCCCACTAGCGGGAGGGTCGACGAGCAGTACTTC. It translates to CASNPTSGRVDEQYF.

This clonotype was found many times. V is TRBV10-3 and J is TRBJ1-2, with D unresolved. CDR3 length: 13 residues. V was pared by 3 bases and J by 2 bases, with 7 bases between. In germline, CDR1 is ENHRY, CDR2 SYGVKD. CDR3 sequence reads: CAISEEANYGYTF. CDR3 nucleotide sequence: TGTGCCATCAGTGAAGAGGCGAACTATGGCTACACCTTC.

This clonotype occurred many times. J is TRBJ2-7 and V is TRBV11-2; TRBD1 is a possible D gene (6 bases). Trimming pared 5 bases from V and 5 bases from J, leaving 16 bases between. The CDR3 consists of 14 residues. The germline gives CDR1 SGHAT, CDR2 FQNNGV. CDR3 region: CASSPTGIRHEQYF. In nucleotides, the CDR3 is TGTGCCAGCAGCCCCACAGGGATCCGGCACGAGCAGTACTTC.

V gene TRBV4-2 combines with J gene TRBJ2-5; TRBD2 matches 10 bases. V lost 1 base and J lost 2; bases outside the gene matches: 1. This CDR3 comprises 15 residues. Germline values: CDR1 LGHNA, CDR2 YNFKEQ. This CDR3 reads CASSQGTSGQETQYF. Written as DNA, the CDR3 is TGTGCCAGCAGCCAAGGGACTAGCGGACAAGAGACCCAGTACTTC.

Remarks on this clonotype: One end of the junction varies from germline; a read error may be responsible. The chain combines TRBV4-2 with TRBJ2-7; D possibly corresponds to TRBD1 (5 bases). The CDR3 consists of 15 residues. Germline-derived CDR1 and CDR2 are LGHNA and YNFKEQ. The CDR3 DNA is TGTGCCAGCAGCCAAGGGTTCAGGGATTCCTGCGAGCAGTACTTC. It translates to CASSQGFRDSCEQYF.

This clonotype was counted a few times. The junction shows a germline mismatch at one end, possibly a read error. CDR3 bases: TGTGCCAGCGGCTTCCATGAGCAGCTCTTC. Translating it yields CASGFHEQLF. The V gene is TRBV11-2, the J gene TRBJ2-1; no definite D call. The CDR3 runs to 10 residues. Germline CDR1 and CDR2: SGHAT and FQNNGV.

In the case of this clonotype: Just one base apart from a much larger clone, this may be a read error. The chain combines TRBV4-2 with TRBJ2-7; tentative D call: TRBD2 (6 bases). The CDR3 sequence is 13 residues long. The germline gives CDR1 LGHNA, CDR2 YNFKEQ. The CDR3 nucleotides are TGTGCCAGAAGCCGGGAGAGGGCCTACGAGCAGTACTTC. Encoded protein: CARSRERAYEQYF.